What follows is one T cell receptor beta chain and its context. Only in-frame clones appear in the TCRdb table, and some are missing; sequencing was by immunoSEQ multiplex PCR. The sample yields roughly 65,000 clones, 88% seen once. The CDR3 has 17 residues. Unmatched junction bases numbered 7, after V lost 3 bases and J lost 1 base. CDR1 is LNHDA, CDR2 SQIVND, per germline (reference sequence). This record comes from a study of OX40 agonist ivuxolimab in advanced cancers. This specimen was CD4+ or CD8+ T cells sorted from blood, taken in a trial of the OX40 agonist ivuxolimab. The chain combines TRBV19 with TRBJ1-5, with TRBD1 matching over 9 bases. The clonotype was recovered from an adult with an advanced solid tumor such as melanoma, head and neck, liver or kidney cancer. The CDR3 sequence is CASSIITGGLSNQPQHF. The DNA of the CDR3 is TGTGCCAGTAGTATTATCACAGGGGGCTTGAGCAATCAGCCCCAGCATTTT.